In its sample, the clone carrying this TCR beta chain was seen a few times. Its cognate antigen is unknown. The data originate from a study of blood T cells in healthy people across ages. Across the study: For every two T cells, template switching captured about one barcoded beta molecule.

PCR was performed a second time for about 7 to 12 cycles using a sample-barcoded 5' primer and a J-beta primer mix. Each CDR3 protein is one row after TCRdb ran MiXCR on the 5' RACE reads. The top ten clones hold around 0.75% of a sample with more than 900,000 distinct CDR3 sequences, 20% to 25% of them seen once. Germline CDR1 and CDR2: MNHEY and SMNVEV (reference sequence). The CDR3 is 14 residues long. The J segment lost 6 bases and the V segment lost 6 bases, leaving 4 bases of the junction unmatched. Study-level results: Across the age range, TCR beta diversity per million T cells fell in a roughly linear way.

The same sample was also used in a study of T cells of mothers and their children. From that study: Donors were three healthy Caucasian mothers and their six children.

The chain couples TRBV27 to TRBJ1-4, with 10 bases lining up with TRBD1. Material for sequencing was blood. The clonotype originates from a girl aged 2 to 9 in good health. In DNA form, the CDR3 reads TGTGCCAGCAGGGGGACAGGGGCCTATGAAAAACTGTTTTTT. As protein: CASRGTGAYEKLFF.